This T cell receptor (beta chain) was captured by sequencing in a study of post-analysis software for immune sequencing data (dated by TCRdb to between 2015 and 2016). With regard to the full study: The recorded disease courses included relapsing-remitting, secondary progressive and progressive-relapsing multiple sclerosis, and some patients had no subtype annotation. Patient repertoires were compared against some twelve previously published healthy control repertoires from donors aged roughly 6 to 28 years. A subset of samples was prepared in parallel using single-end sample barcoding, then pooled and co-amplified after Illumina adapter ligation.

Results and caveats for the whole study, not just this receptor: Significantly higher frequencies in patients than in controls were found for several TRBV segments, including TRBV5-6, TRBV5-1 and TRBV20-1. Normalized Chao1 diversity was significantly lower in multiple sclerosis patients than controls, suggesting substantial peripheral T-cell clonal expansion. Direct clustering with F measure revealed strong co-clustering of samples prepared in the same batch, which led to a batch-effect correction. The multiple sclerosis patient group was slightly younger than the control group.

TCR beta repertoires were profiled from peripheral blood of about a dozen young patients with multiple sclerosis to demonstrate the VDJtools post-analysis software. Multiple sclerosis patients were children and adolescents aged about 6 to 17 years. This clonotype showed up just a few times. Which antigen it targets is not known. No much larger clonotype is one base removed from it; base qualities were not supplied. From the cysteine up to the phenylalanine, the CDR3 has a length of 16 residues. CDR3 DNA is the only sequence kept; it has 48 bases, read in frame from the first base. Trimming takes 3 bases from V and 7 bases from J, and the germline ends sit 23 bases apart. CDR1 and CDR2, looked up from the germline V gene, are SGDLS and YYNGEE. Library creation used PCR. TCRdb names Illumina HiSeq 2500 as the instrument used. To reduce PCR and sequencing biases, unique molecular identifiers were built into the TCR beta cDNA libraries. Every 1 to 10 million input T cells yielded about 500,000 cDNA molecules, meaning each molecule approximated one T cell. The patient libraries were prepared and sequenced with the same protocol used for the earlier healthy control dataset. Within a given batch, samples were prepared together, multiplexed and sequenced on the same HiSeq lane. In the authors' own workflow: Raw barcoded reads were processed with MIGEC, discarding single-read molecular identifier groups before consensus assembly and CDR3 extraction. VDJtools was used for post-analysis of the clonotype tables, with diversity normalized by down-sampling every dataset to the smallest sample size. To correct batch-related cross-sample contamination, repertoire overlap clustering matched CDR3 amino acid sequences but not nucleotide sequences. In TCRdb, the public reads were trimmed at Q25 with fastp and aligned with MiXCR, with productive beta chains retained. CDR3 protein sequences are deduplicated, and each keeps its most common genes and DNA. The V and J calls come from TCRdb's annotation, not from the publication. Here the sample has about 770,000 distinct CDR3 sequences; 46% occur a single time. The ten largest make up approximately 4.4% of the sample.

The sample comprised blood. The clonotype was recovered from a girl aged 5 to 17 with multiple sclerosis. The sequence is built from TRBV9 and TRBJ2-7, with no confident D gene call. The DNA is as follows: TGTGCCAGCAGCGAGACTGAAGATGGACCGTGGTGGGAGCAGTACTTC. It specifies CASSETEDGPWWEQYF.